One and the same sample provided the 20 T cell receptor beta chains below, sequenced in a study of blood T cell repertoires in COVID-19. Clones were sequenced by immunoSEQ multiplex PCR, and TCRdb holds only the in-frame ones, with some missing. Of more than 45,000 clones listed, about 85% are singletons. The sample consisted of peripheral blood. These TCRs come from a man aged 40-49 years with active COVID-19.

The chain employs TRBV5-1 and TRBJ1-2; weak D call: TRBD1 (6 bases). Trimming left V 5 bases short and J 1 base short, with 15 bases between. Germline values: CDR1 SGHRS, CDR2 YFSETQ. The CDR3 covers 15 residues. This chain's CDR3 is CASRTGYTLNYGYTF. CDR3 nucleotides: TGCGCCAGCAGGACAGGATATACCCTTAACTATGGCTACACCTTC.

The chain uses TRBV25-1 and TRBJ2-7; 8 bases match TRBD1. The CDR3 covers 16 residues. Germline values: CDR1 MGHDK, CDR2 SYGVNS. Unmatched junction bases numbered 7, after V lost 1 base and J lost 2 bases. CDR3 sequence (DNA): TGTGCCAGCAGTGAATTGGGATGGACAGGGACCTACGAGCAGTACTTC. It encodes CASSELGWTGTYEQYF.

This chain uses TRBV5-8 with TRBJ2-3; D might be TRBD2 (6 bases). CDR1 SGHTS and CDR2 YDEGEE come from the germline V gene. The CDR3 is 13 residues long. Trimming shortened V by 6 bases and J by 6 bases, and 14 bases separated the two germline ends. The CDR3 here is CASIGLNGDTQYF. The CDR3 region has the DNA TGTGCCAGCATCGGACTAAACGGGGATACGCAGTATTTT.

This clone showed up just once. The CDR3 sequence is CASSIGGQRNSPLHF. The CDR3 bases are TGTGCCAGTAGTATAGGGGGACAGCGAAATTCACCCCTCCACTTT. V usage is TRBV19 and J usage is TRBJ1-6; 7 nucleotides line up with TRBD1. The CDR3 has 15 residues. The V and J ends lost 1 base and 7 bases, in that order; junction bases with no gene match: 4. Germline V gene lookup returns CDR1 LNHDA and CDR2 SQIVND (reference sequence).

This clone came up a few times. The chain joins TRBV30 to TRBJ2-1; 9 bases agree with TRBD2. The V segment lost 3 bases and the J segment 7 bases; nucleotides outside the gene matches: 4. Germline lookup yields CDR1 GTSNPN and CDR2 SVGIG (reference sequence). The CDR3 is made up of 13 amino acids. The CDR3 DNA reads as TGTGCCTGGAGCCGGACTAGCGAGAATGAGCAGTTCTTC. Translation gives CAWSRTSENEQFF.

The chain recombines TRBV29-1 with TRBJ1-1, with 8 bases that match TRBD1. Unmatched junction bases numbered 6, after V lost 6 bases and J lost 3 bases. The CDR3 contains 13 residues. Germline CDR1 is SQVTM and CDR2 is ANQGSEA. The CDR3 here is CSVRTGIDTEAFF. CDR3 DNA sequence: TGCAGCGTGCGGACAGGGATAGACACTGAAGCTTTCTTT.

The chain couples TRBV4-1 to TRBJ1-5; D gene ambiguous. Germline CDR1 MGHRA, CDR2 YSYEKL. The CDR3 has 16 amino acids. V lost 0 bases, J lost 0 bases, and 9 bases lay in between. CDR3 sequence reads: CASSQEHSYSNQPQHF. DNA of the CDR3: TGCGCCAGCAGCCAAGAGCACAGTTATAGCAATCAGCCCCAGCATTTT.

As concerns this clone: Other nucleotide sequences from this sample produce the same CDR3. The V gene is TRBV20-1, the J gene TRBJ1-1; D gene uncertain. Germline CDR1 DFQATT, CDR2 SNEGSKA (reference sequence). Trimming removed 3 bases from V and 1 base from J, with 3 bases in between. The CDR3 has 11 residues. The CDR3 bases are TGCAGTGCTAGCGGGAACACTGAAGCTTTCTTT. Residues: CSASGNTEAFF.

This clone was seen just once. The V and J genes are TRBV28 and TRBJ1-1, with 7 bases identical to TRBD1. Germline CDR1 is MDHEN and CDR2 is SYDVKM. The CDR3 covers 17 residues. With 4 bases clipped from V and 1 base from J, the junction kept 12 bases outside the gene matches. As DNA, the CDR3 is TGTGCCAGCAGTTGGGTTTCAAGGGGGCTTGGGAACACTGAAGCTTTCTTT. As protein: CASSWVSRGLGNTEAFF.

The V gene is TRBV24-1, the J gene TRBJ2-3, with D possibly being TRBD1 (6 bases). This CDR3 has 15 amino acids. The V gene's germline CDR1 is KGHDR and CDR2 SFDVKD. Trimming cost V 1 base and J 2 bases, with 9 bases left between them. In nucleotides, the CDR3 is TGTGCCACCAGTGATTTACAGGGACACACAGATACGCAGTATTTT. Translating it yields CATSDLQGHTDTQYF.

This clone was recorded only once. This rearrangement joins TRBV13 to TRBJ1-5; D uncertain. Looked up from germline, CDR1 is PRHDT and CDR2 is FYEKMQ (reference sequence). V lost 5 bases to trimming and J lost 0 bases, with 8 bases between them. There are 14 residues in the CDR3. CDR3 amino acids: CASSQRGSNQPQHF. CDR3 coding DNA: TGTGCCAGCAGCCAGCGAGGTAGCAATCAGCCCCAGCATTTT.

The chain recombines TRBV7-3 with TRBJ2-3; D uncertain. The germline CDR1 and CDR2 sequences are SGHTA and FQGTGA. The CDR3 is 12 residues long. The germline V and J ends were trimmed by 5 bases and 0 bases, with 3 bases remaining between them. This CDR3 reads CASSLSTDTQYF. The CDR3 DNA follows: TGTGCCAGCAGCCTTAGCACAGATACGCAGTATTTT.

The chain couples TRBV19 to TRBJ1-1; 7 bases match TRBD1. Unmatched junction bases numbered 12, after V lost 8 bases and J lost 0 bases. The germline gives CDR1 LNHDA, CDR2 SQIVND (reference sequence). The CDR3 runs to 16 residues. The chain's CDR3 is CASYRGALPMNTEAFF. In DNA, the CDR3 is TGTGCCAGTTACAGGGGCGCCCTTCCAATGAACACTGAAGCTTTCTTT.

The V and J genes are TRBV9 and TRBJ2-1, with TRBD2 as a possible D gene (6 bases). From germline, CDR1 is SGDLS and CDR2 YYNGEE. The CDR3 has 15 amino acids. V lost 1 base and J lost 4, with 12 bases in between. CDR3 protein: CASSVTGTGYNEQFF. DNA of the CDR3: TGTGCCAGCAGCGTAACCGGGACTGGATACAATGAGCAGTTCTTC.

V gene TRBV5-6 combines with J gene TRBJ2-7; D perhaps matches TRBD2 (5 bases). V dropped 2 bases and J dropped 7 bases, with 13 bases sitting between them. The CDR3 is made up of 13 amino acids. The germline CDR1 and CDR2 sequences are SGHDT and YYEEEE. The CDR3 reads CASSFVVTGEQYF. For the CDR3, the DNA is TGTGCCAGCAGCTTCGTCGTAACGGGGGAGCAGTACTTC.

This sequence joins TRBV13 and TRBJ2-7; D may be TRBD2 (5 bases). V was cut by 4 bases and J by 6 bases, with 16 bases left in between. Germline V gives CDR1 PRHDT, CDR2 FYEKMQ (reference sequence). The CDR3 runs to 14 residues. The CDR3 coding sequence is TGTGCCAGCAGCTCCCCGGGAACTAGAACCGAGCAGTACTTC. This encodes CASSSPGTRTEQYF.

This chain links TRBV5-1 with TRBJ2-3, with 12 bases identical to TRBD2. Germline values: CDR1 SGHRS, CDR2 YFSETQ. CDR3 length equals 16 residues. V lost 3 bases to trimming and J lost 4 bases; unmatched junction nucleotides: 6. CDR3 sequence: CASSSTSGRIADTQYF. The CDR3 DNA is TGCGCCAGCAGCTCTACTAGCGGGAGGATAGCAGATACGCAGTATTTT.

This rearrangement joins TRBV28 to TRBJ1-2, with D tentatively TRBD1 (6 bases). The CDR3 length is 13 residues. V was clipped by 4 bases and J by 4 bases, with 10 bases between them. From germline, CDR1 is MDHEN and CDR2 SYDVKM. CDR3: CASSSGAGYGYTF. Here the CDR3 DNA reads TGTGCCAGCAGTTCAGGGGCGGGCTATGGCTACACCTTC.

V gene TRBV11-2 combines with J gene TRBJ2-5; 14 nucleotides match TRBD2. Looked up from germline, CDR1 is SGHAT and CDR2 is FQNNGV. The CDR3 totals 17 residues. V shed 5 bases, J shed 2 bases, and the junction held 7 bases outside the gene matches. The CDR3 spells CASSRGTSGGLQETQYF. The CDR3 DNA reads TGTGCCAGCAGCCGTGGGACTAGCGGGGGTTTACAAGAGACCCAGTACTTC.

The J gene is TRBJ1-2, the V gene TRBV6-5; possible D gene TRBD1, 5 bases. V was trimmed by 6 bases and J by 3 bases, leaving 11 bases between them. The CDR3 consists of 13 residues. In germline, CDR1 is MNHEY, CDR2 SVGAGI. The CDR3 sequence is CASRAGLYYGYTF. CDR3 bases: TGTGCCAGCAGGGCGGGACTTTACTATGGCTACACCTTC.